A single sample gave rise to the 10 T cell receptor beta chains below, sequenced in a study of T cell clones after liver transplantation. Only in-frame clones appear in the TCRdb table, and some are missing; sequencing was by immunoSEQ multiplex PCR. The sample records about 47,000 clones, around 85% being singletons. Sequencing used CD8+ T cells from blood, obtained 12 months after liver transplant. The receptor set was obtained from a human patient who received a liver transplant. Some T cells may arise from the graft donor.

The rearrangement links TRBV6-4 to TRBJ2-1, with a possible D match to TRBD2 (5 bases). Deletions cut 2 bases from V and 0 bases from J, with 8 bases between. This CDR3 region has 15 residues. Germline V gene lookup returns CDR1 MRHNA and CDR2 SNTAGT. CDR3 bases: TGTGCCAGCAGTGACCCCGGGGTCTCCTACAATGAGCAGTTCTTC. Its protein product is CASSDPGVSYNEQFF.

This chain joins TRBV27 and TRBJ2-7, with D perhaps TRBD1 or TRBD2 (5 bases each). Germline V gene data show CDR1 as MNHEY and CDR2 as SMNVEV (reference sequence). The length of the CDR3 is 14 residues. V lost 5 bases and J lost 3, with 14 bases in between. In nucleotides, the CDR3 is TGTGCCAGCAGTCTCCAGGGAGACAGCTACGAGCAGTACTTC. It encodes CASSLQGDSYEQYF.

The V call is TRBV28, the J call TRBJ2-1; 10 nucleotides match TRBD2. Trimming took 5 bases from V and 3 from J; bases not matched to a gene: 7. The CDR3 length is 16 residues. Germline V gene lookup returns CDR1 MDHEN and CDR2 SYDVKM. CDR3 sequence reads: CASSLRTSGSYNEQFF. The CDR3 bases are TGTGCCAGCAGTCTCCGGACTAGCGGAAGCTACAATGAGCAGTTCTTC.

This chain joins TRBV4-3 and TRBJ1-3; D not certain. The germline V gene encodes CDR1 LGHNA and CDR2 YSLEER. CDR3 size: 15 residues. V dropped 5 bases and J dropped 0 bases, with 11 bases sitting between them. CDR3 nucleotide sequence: TGCGCCAGCAGCTTTACACCGAGCTCTGGAAACACCATATATTTT. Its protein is CASSFTPSSGNTIYF.

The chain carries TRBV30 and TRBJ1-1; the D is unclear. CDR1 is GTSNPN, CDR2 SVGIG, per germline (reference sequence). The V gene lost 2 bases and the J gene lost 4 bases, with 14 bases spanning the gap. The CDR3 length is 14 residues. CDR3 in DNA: TGTGCCTGGAGTTCCACTTGGGAGAGCACTGAAGCTTTCTTT. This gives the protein CAWSSTWESTEAFF.

As DNA, the CDR3 is TGCAGCGTTGACGGGGGGCGCTTGGAGACCCAGTACTTC. Protein: CSVDGGRLETQYF. V is TRBV29-1 and J is TRBJ2-5, with D tentatively TRBD2 (7 bases). Trimming took 3 bases from V and 5 from J, leaving 13 bases between them. Germline CDR1 and CDR2: SQVTM and ANQGSEA. The CDR3 sequence is 13 residues long.

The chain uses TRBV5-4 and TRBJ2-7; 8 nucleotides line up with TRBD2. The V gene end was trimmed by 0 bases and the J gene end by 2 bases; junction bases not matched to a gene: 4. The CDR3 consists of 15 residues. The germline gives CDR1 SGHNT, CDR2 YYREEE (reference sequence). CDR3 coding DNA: TGTGCCAGCAGCTTGGGGCTAGCGGGCACCTACGAGCAGTACTTC. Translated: CASSLGLAGTYEQYF.

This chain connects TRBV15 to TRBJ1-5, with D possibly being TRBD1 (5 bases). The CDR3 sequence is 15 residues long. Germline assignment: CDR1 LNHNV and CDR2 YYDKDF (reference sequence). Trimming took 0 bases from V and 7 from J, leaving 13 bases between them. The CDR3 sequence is CATSREGAEGQPQHF. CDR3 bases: TGTGCCACCAGCAGAGAAGGGGCCGAGGGGCAGCCCCAGCATTTT.

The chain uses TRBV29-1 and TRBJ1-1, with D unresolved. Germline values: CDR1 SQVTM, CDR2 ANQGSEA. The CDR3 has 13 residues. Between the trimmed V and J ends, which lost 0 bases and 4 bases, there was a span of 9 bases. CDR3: CSVEDQEGTEAFF. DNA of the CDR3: TGCAGCGTTGAAGACCAGGAGGGCACTGAAGCTTTCTTT.

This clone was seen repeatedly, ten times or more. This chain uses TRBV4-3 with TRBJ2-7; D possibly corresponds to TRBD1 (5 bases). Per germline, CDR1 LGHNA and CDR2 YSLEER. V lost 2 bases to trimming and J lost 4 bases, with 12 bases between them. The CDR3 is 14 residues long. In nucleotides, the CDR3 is TGCGCCAGCAGCCAAAGTAACAGGTTGTACGAGCAGTACTTC. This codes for CASSQSNRLYEQYF.